What follows is one T cell receptor beta chain and its context. The specificity of this receptor is unknown. Qualities for individual bases were not recorded, and no much larger clone is one base off. This entry comes from a study of control samples from healthy donors and cancer patients (dated by TCRdb to 2018 to 2021). To prepare the library, the immunoSEQ multiplex PCR assay was applied. TCRdb mirrors the immuneACCESS table, restricted to in-frame sequences. Some clones are absent from its copies; in checked studies, under half trace to an unresolved V gene, and the reason for the others is unknown. The sample table lists some 140,000 clones, approximately 96% of them with a count of one. Clones ranked in the top ten supply approximately 6% of the sample. Sequences GTSNPN (CDR1) and SVGIG (CDR2) are obtained from the germline V gene (reference sequence). The CDR3 starts with the cysteine, ends with the phenylalanine, and has 13 residues. CDR3 DNA only is kept here, 39 bases in frame from base 1. V is cut by 1 base and J by 4 bases, and the space between the germline ends is 10 bases.

Sequenced material: blood. The chain couples TRBV30 to TRBJ1-1; TRBD1 is a weak D gene call, 6 bases matching. This TCR was sampled from a man between 40 and 49 years old in good health. The CDR3 sequence is CAWSGGGPTEAFF. The nucleotide sequence reads TGTGCCTGGAGTGGGGGGGGGCCCACTGAAGCTTTCTTT.